These T cell receptor beta chains were read from a single sample in a study of T cell changes during pregnancy in multiple sclerosis. Method: immunoSEQ multiplex PCR; TCRdb's copy keeps in-frame clones and lacks some. The profile covers about 40,000 clones, with 90% to 95% appearing a single time and around 1.6% taken by the ten largest. Sequencing was performed on peripheral blood, taken in the third trimester of pregnancy. These TCRs come from a female donor with multiple sclerosis, enrolled in a pregnancy study. The CDR3 runs from the conserved cysteine through the conserved F or W. Fields, in order: V gene, CDR3 length, D gene, clone size, J gene, CDR3 DNA, CDR3 protein. The D gene is left open where the match is weak. Clone size is stated in some rows and not others, as once, few, many or a class when expanded.

V gene: TRBV9; CDR3 length: 15; D gene: .; clone size: once; J gene: TRBJ1-5; CDR3 DNA: TGTGCCAGCAGCGTAGATCCCACAGGAGATCAGCCCCAGCATTTT; CDR3 protein: CASSVDPTGDQPQHF
V gene: TRBV7-8; CDR3 length: 13; D gene: .; clone size: .; J gene: TRBJ2-7; CDR3 DNA: TGTGCCAGCAGCTCCTCAGGGGTCCACGAGCAGTACTTC; CDR3 protein: CASSSSGVHEQYF
V gene: TRBV7-2; CDR3 length: 17; D gene: TRBD1; clone size: .; J gene: TRBJ2-3; CDR3 DNA: TGTGCCAGCAGCCCCTCGTCCCGGGACAGGGTGCCAGATACGCAGTATTTT; CDR3 protein: CASSPSSRDRVPDTQYF
V gene: TRBV5-1; CDR3 length: 14; D gene: .; clone size: .; J gene: TRBJ1-1; CDR3 DNA: TGCGCCAGCAGCTTGAGGTCCGGGTCGGGTGAAGCTTTCTTT; CDR3 protein: CASSLRSGSGEAFF
V gene: TRBV4-1; CDR3 length: 15; D gene: TRBD1; clone size: .; J gene: TRBJ2-7; CDR3 DNA: TGCGCCAGCAGCCCCTGGACAGGGAAGGAGAACGAGCAGTACTTC; CDR3 protein: CASSPWTGKENEQYF
V gene: TRBV7-7; CDR3 length: 15; D gene: TRBD2; clone size: .; J gene: TRBJ2-7; CDR3 DNA: TGTGCTAGCAGCCCCGGACTAGCGGGAGGCTACGAGCAGTACTTC; CDR3 protein: CASSPGLAGGYEQYF
V gene: TRBV2; CDR3 length: 17; D gene: TRBD1; clone size: .; J gene: TRBJ2-2; CDR3 DNA: TGTGCCAGCAGTGAGGTTTGGACAGGGGTTGGCACCGGGGAGCTGTTTTTT; CDR3 protein: CASSEVWTGVGTGELFF
V gene: TRBV6-5; CDR3 length: 13; D gene: TRBD1; clone size: .; J gene: TRBJ1-5; CDR3 DNA: TGTGCCAGCAGTTCTGACAGGGATCAGCCCCAGCATTTT; CDR3 protein: CASSSDRDQPQHF
V gene: TRBV2; CDR3 length: 14; D gene: .; clone size: .; J gene: TRBJ1-1; CDR3 DNA: TGTGCCAGCAGCTCGACAAAATTTGACACTGAAGCTTTCTTT; CDR3 protein: CASSSTKFDTEAFF
V gene: TRBV9; CDR3 length: 18; D gene: .; clone size: .; J gene: TRBJ2-2; CDR3 DNA: TGTGCCAGCAGCGTAGCTTCTTGGGGGGAGGCGAACACCGGGGAGCTGTTTTTT; CDR3 protein: CASSVASWGEANTGELFF
V gene: TRBV6-1; CDR3 length: 15; D gene: .; clone size: .; J gene: TRBJ2-1; CDR3 DNA: TGTGCCAGCATGGGGGGAAAGTCGGGCTACAATGAGCAGTTCTTC; CDR3 protein: CASMGGKSGYNEQFF
V gene: TRBV30; CDR3 length: 13; D gene: .; clone size: once; J gene: TRBJ1-5; CDR3 DNA: TGTGCCTGGAGTGGGGGATCGGGGCAGCCCCAGCATTTT; CDR3 protein: CAWSGGSGQPQHF
V gene: TRBV6-6; CDR3 length: 12; D gene: .; clone size: .; J gene: TRBJ2-1; CDR3 DNA: TGTGCCAGCAGTTACCTGGGAGGTGAGCAGTTCTTC; CDR3 protein: CASSYLGGEQFF
V gene: TRBV15; CDR3 length: 14; D gene: TRBD1; clone size: once; J gene: TRBJ1-2; CDR3 DNA: TGTGCCACCAGCTCTGGAGGACAGGGAAATGGCTACACCTTC; CDR3 protein: CATSSGGQGNGYTF
V gene: TRBV7-9; CDR3 length: 13; D gene: .; clone size: .; J gene: TRBJ2-1; CDR3 DNA: TGTGCCAGCAGCTCGAAAACAGGGGAGGCATCCTTCTTC; CDR3 protein: CASSSKTGEASFF
V gene: TRBV27; CDR3 length: 16; D gene: TRBD1; clone size: few; J gene: TRBJ1-1; CDR3 DNA: TGTGCCAGCAGCTCGGACAGGGGGGACCGATCCACTGAAGCTTTCTTT; CDR3 protein: CASSSDRGDRSTEAFF
V gene: TRBV18; CDR3 length: 13; D gene: TRBD1; clone size: .; J gene: TRBJ2-7; CDR3 DNA: TGTGCCAGCTCGCTGGGACAGGGGCTCGAGCAGTACTTC; CDR3 protein: CASSLGQGLEQYF
V gene: TRBV2; CDR3 length: 16; D gene: TRBD1; clone size: once; J gene: TRBJ2-1; CDR3 DNA: TGTGCCAGCAGTGAATCGGGACAGGGGGCTTTGTATGAGCAGTTCTTC; CDR3 protein: CASSESGQGALYEQFF
V gene: TRBV6-6; CDR3 length: 14; D gene: TRBD1; clone size: .; J gene: TRBJ2-7; CDR3 DNA: TGTGCCAGCAGTTACGGACAGGCCTCCTACGAGCAGTACTTC; CDR3 protein: CASSYGQASYEQYF
V gene: TRBV28; CDR3 length: 16; D gene: TRBD2; clone size: .; J gene: TRBJ2-5; CDR3 DNA: TGTGCCAGCAGTTTGTCAAGACTAGCGGGAGGAGAGACCCAGTACTTC; CDR3 protein: CASSLSRLAGGETQYF
V gene: TRBV6-6; CDR3 length: 16; D gene: TRBD2; clone size: .; J gene: TRBJ2-2; CDR3 DNA: TGTGCCAGCAGCCCGAGACTAGCGGGGAACACCGGGGAGCTGTTTTTT; CDR3 protein: CASSPRLAGNTGELFF
V gene: TRBV18; CDR3 length: 15; D gene: .; clone size: .; J gene: TRBJ2-1; CDR3 DNA: TGTGCCAGCTCACCACCATCGGGTGGGTACAATGAGCAGTTCTTC; CDR3 protein: CASSPPSGGYNEQFF
V gene: TRBV30; CDR3 length: 14; D gene: TRBD1; clone size: .; J gene: TRBJ2-7; CDR3 DNA: TGTGCCTGGAACCCGACAGGGGAGACCTACGAGCAGTACTTC; CDR3 protein: CAWNPTGETYEQYF
V gene: TRBV6-6; CDR3 length: 14; D gene: .; clone size: .; J gene: TRBJ2-7; CDR3 DNA: TGTGCCAGCAAGGCAGGAGGCAGCTCTTACGAGCAGTACTTC; CDR3 protein: CASKAGGSSYEQYF
V gene: TRBV19; CDR3 length: 14; D gene: TRBD2; clone size: .; J gene: TRBJ2-7; CDR3 DNA: TGTGCCAGTACCGCTAGCGGGGGCCTATACGAGCAGTACTTC; CDR3 protein: CASTASGGLYEQYF
V gene: TRBV5-1; CDR3 length: 15; D gene: TRBD2; clone size: .; J gene: TRBJ2-5; CDR3 DNA: TGCGCCAGCAGCCCGGGAGGACTACTAGCAGAGACCCAGTACTTC; CDR3 protein: CASSPGGLLAETQYF
V gene: TRBV19; CDR3 length: 14; D gene: .; clone size: .; J gene: TRBJ2-4; CDR3 DNA: TGTGCCAGTAGTATAGGGCAGGGTAGGGACATTCAGTACTTC; CDR3 protein: CASSIGQGRDIQYF
V gene: TRBV21-1; CDR3 length: 16; D gene: .; clone size: .; J gene: TRBJ2-7; CDR3 DNA: TGTGCCAGCAGCAATCTTTCAGGGTTTTATTTGTTCGAGCAGTACTTC; CDR3 protein: CASSNLSGFYLFEQYF
V gene: TRBV9; CDR3 length: 15; D gene: .; clone size: .; J gene: TRBJ2-1; CDR3 DNA: TGTGCCAGCAGCGTAGGGGCGGGATCACCGAATGAGCAGTTCTTC; CDR3 protein: CASSVGAGSPNEQFF
V gene: TRBV27; CDR3 length: 12; D gene: .; clone size: once; J gene: TRBJ1-1; CDR3 DNA: TGTGCCAGCAGCCAGGGAGGCACTGAAGCTTTCTTT; CDR3 protein: CASSQGGTEAFF
V gene: TRBV25-1; CDR3 length: 15; D gene: .; clone size: .; J gene: TRBJ2-1; CDR3 DNA: TGTGCCAGCAGTGAGCCTAGCGCCTCCTACAATGAGCAGTTCTTC; CDR3 protein: CASSEPSASYNEQFF
V gene: TRBV28; CDR3 length: 11; D gene: .; clone size: .; J gene: TRBJ1-1; CDR3 DNA: TGTGCCAGCAGTATATCGACTGAAGCTTTCTTT; CDR3 protein: CASSISTEAFF
V gene: TRBV20-1; CDR3 length: 11; D gene: .; clone size: .; J gene: TRBJ1-1; CDR3 DNA: TGCACCGAGGATGAGAACACTGAAGCTTTCTTT; CDR3 protein: CTEDENTEAFF
V gene: TRBV28; CDR3 length: 15; D gene: TRBD1; clone size: .; J gene: TRBJ1-1; CDR3 DNA: TGTGCCAGCAGTGTCCACAGGGGGCTGAACACTGAAGCTTTCTTT; CDR3 protein: CASSVHRGLNTEAFF
V gene: TRBV7-3; CDR3 length: 15; D gene: .; clone size: once; J gene: TRBJ2-6; CDR3 DNA: TGTGCCAGCAGCTTAAGCAGCTCTGGGGCCAACGTCCTGACTTTC; CDR3 protein: CASSLSSSGANVLTF
V gene: TRBV5-1; CDR3 length: 15; D gene: .; clone size: .; J gene: TRBJ2-3; CDR3 DNA: TGCGCCAGCAGCTCCACTACAGGGAGGGCAGATACGCAGTATTTT; CDR3 protein: CASSSTTGRADTQYF
V gene: TRBV7-9; CDR3 length: 16; D gene: .; clone size: once; J gene: TRBJ1-4; CDR3 DNA: TGTGCCAGCAGCTTCGATGGGACTCCCGGGTCGGAAAAACTGTTTTTT; CDR3 protein: CASSFDGTPGSEKLFF
V gene: TRBV6-5; CDR3 length: 13; D gene: .; clone size: .; J gene: TRBJ1-6; CDR3 DNA: TGTGCCAGCAGTTACTCGACCGGGTCACCCCTCCACTTT; CDR3 protein: CASSYSTGSPLHF
V gene: TRBV19; CDR3 length: 13; D gene: .; clone size: .; J gene: TRBJ2-5; CDR3 DNA: TGTGCCAGTAGTAGGACAGATTGGGAGACCCAGTACTTC; CDR3 protein: CASSRTDWETQYF
V gene: TRBV5-4; CDR3 length: 15; D gene: TRBD2; clone size: .; J gene: TRBJ2-7; CDR3 DNA: TGTGCCAGCAGCTGGGGGAGGGGTGACTCCTACGAGCAGTACTTC; CDR3 protein: CASSWGRGDSYEQYF
V gene: TRBV27; CDR3 length: 14; D gene: .; clone size: .; J gene: TRBJ2-5; CDR3 DNA: TGTGCCAGCAGTTTAGATGGTGTCAGGGAGACCCAGTACTTC; CDR3 protein: CASSLDGVRETQYF
V gene: TRBV5-1; CDR3 length: 13; D gene: .; clone size: once; J gene: TRBJ2-5; CDR3 DNA: TGCGCCAGCAGCTCGGTGTTCCAAGAGACCCAGTACTTC; CDR3 protein: CASSSVFQETQYF
V gene: TRBV7-3; CDR3 length: 17; D gene: TRBD1; clone size: .; J gene: TRBJ2-2; CDR3 DNA: TGTGCCAGCAGCCGAAGGAACAGGGGGTTTAAGGATGGGGAGCTGTTTTTT; CDR3 protein: CASSRRNRGFKDGELFF